This T cell receptor beta chain was observed in a study of OX40 agonist ivuxolimab in advanced cancers. Across the study: The study gave patients intravenous ivuxolimab at 0.01 to 10 mg/kg every 2 weeks.

V was shortened by 6 bases and J by 4 bases, with 12 bases between the two germline ends. CDR1 is LGHNA and CDR2 is YSLEER in the germline V gene. The CDR3 has 13 residues. TCRdb keeps only in-frame clones here, not all; method: immunoSEQ multiplex PCR. This table holds 70,000 to 95,000 clones, around 90% found once. The TCR comes from an adult with an advanced solid tumor such as melanoma, head and neck, liver or kidney cancer. The chain couples TRBV4-3 to TRBJ1-2; D is perhaps TRBD1 (5 bases). Here the sequenced sample was CD4+ or CD8+ T cells sorted from blood, taken in a trial of the OX40 agonist ivuxolimab. The CDR3 region is CASSSDRVYGYTF. The CDR3 DNA follows: TGCGCCAGCAGTAGTGACAGAGTCTATGGCTACACCTTC.